The 14 T cell receptor beta chains listed next were all sequenced from one sample in a study of neurological immune-mediated disorders. MiXCR was run by TCRdb on the 5' RACE reads, yielding one entry per CDR3 protein. The sample lists 65,000 to 90,000 distinct CDR3 sequences, around 3% occurring once. Input material: PBMCs. The source is a woman aged 50 to 65 with multiple sclerosis.

This clonotype has a count of ten or more. The chain couples TRBV6-5 to TRBJ2-7, with 9 bases fitting TRBD2. The CDR3 has 13 amino acids. The J segment lost 4 bases and the V segment lost 10 bases, leaving 8 bases of the junction unmatched. Germline V lookup: CDR1 MNHEY, CDR2 SVGAGI. The CDR3 loop is CATKVAGVYEQYF. The CDR3 bases are TGTGCCACCAAGGTAGCGGGAGTATACGAGCAGTACTTC.

At least ten counts were recorded for this clonotype. This chain links TRBV29-1 with TRBJ2-2, with 7 bases aligning to TRBD2. The J segment lost 6 bases and the V segment lost 5 bases, leaving 6 bases of the junction unmatched. Looked up from germline, CDR1 is SQVTM and CDR2 is ANQGSEA. The CDR3 consists of 13 residues. The CDR3 sequence: CSVLVGGAGELFF. The CDR3 DNA sequence: TGCAGCGTTTTAGTGGGGGGGGCCGGGGAGCTGTTTTTT.

This clonotype was seen many times. V usage is TRBV2 and J usage is TRBJ2-3; 9 bases align to TRBD2. Germline trimming cut 6 bases from V and 7 bases from J; bases unmatched to any gene: 11. Germline loops: CDR1 SNHLY, CDR2 FYNNEI. The CDR3 sequence is 15 residues long. The chain's CDR3 is CASRAWSSGMYTQYF. Written as DNA, the CDR3 is TGTGCCAGCAGGGCCTGGTCTAGCGGGATGTATACGCAGTATTTT. The variable domain in full, with the rest retrieved from reference TRBV2 and TRBJ2-3, is EPEVTQTPSHQVTQMGQEVILRCVPISNHLYFYWYRQILGQKVEFLVSFYNNEISEKSEIFDDQFSVERPDGSNFTLKIRSTKLEDSAMYFCASRAWSSGMYTQYFGPGTRLTVL.

This clonotype came up many times. V and J are TRBV20-1 and TRBJ1-5; D is undetermined. With 5 bases removed from V and 6 bases from J, the gap between germline ends came to 8 bases. The germline CDR1 and CDR2 sequences are DFQATT and SNEGSKA (reference sequence). The CDR3 spans 11 residues. This CDR3 is CSAGSGQPQHF. The DNA for the CDR3 is TGCAGTGCTGGAAGCGGTCAGCCCCAGCATTTT.

This clonotype was seen at least ten times. This rearrangement joins TRBV5-1 to TRBJ1-2; TRBD1 aligns across 9 bases. Trimming took 1 base from V and 3 from J; bases not matched to a gene: 1. The CDR3 has 14 residues. The germline CDR1 and CDR2 sequences are SGHRS and YFSETQ. The CDR3 coding sequence is TGCGCCAGCAGCTTGACAGGGGGCTACTATGGCTACACCTTC. Translating gives CASSLTGGYYGYTF.

This clonotype was picked up a small number of times. A much larger clone differs from this one at a single base, so this may be a read error. This chain links TRBV10-3 with TRBJ1-1; a possible D gene is TRBD1 (6 bases). The CDR3 covers 14 residues. Germline V gene sequence: CDR1 ENHRY, CDR2 SYGVKD. Trimming cost V 7 bases and J 4 bases, with 16 bases left between them. CDR3 nucleotides: TGTGCCATCAACGGAGGGGGAGGCGGCACTGAAGCTTTCTTT. Amino acid sequence: CAINGGGGGTEAFF.

This clonotype was counted at least ten times. The chain employs TRBV12-3 or TRBV12-4 and TRBJ2-1; possibly TRBD2 for D (6 bases). The CDR3 is made up of 17 amino acids. Trimming shortened V by 3 bases and J by 7 bases, and 22 bases separated the two germline ends. CDR3 DNA: TGTGCCAGCAGTTTGGAGGAAAGGGAGGCTAGTGAGAATGAGCAGTTCTTC. Protein sequence: CASSLEEREASENEQFF.

This clonotype was seen at least ten times. The chain employs TRBV18 and TRBJ2-3; D is unresolved. The CDR3 sequence is 15 residues long. V was trimmed by 3 bases and J by 0 bases, leaving 10 bases between them. CDR1 is KGHSH and CDR2 is LQKENI in the germline V gene. The DNA for the CDR3 is TGTGCCAGCTCACCCCTCCGTCCAAGCACAGATACGCAGTATTTT. It yields the protein CASSPLRPSTDTQYF. The entire variable domain, with the rest obtained from reference TRBV18 and TRBJ2-3, is as follows: NAGVMQNPRHLVRRRGQEARLRCSPMKGHSHVYWYRQLPEEGLKFMVYLQKENIIDESGMPKERFSAEFPKEGPSILRIQQVVRGDSAAYFCASSPLRPSTDTQYFGPGTRLTVL.

This clonotype was found many times. The J gene is TRBJ1-2, the V gene TRBV12-3 or TRBV12-4; D might be TRBD1 (6 bases). This CDR3 comprises 13 residues. Trimming removed 5 bases from V and 8 bases from J, with 15 bases in between. The DNA for the CDR3 is TGTGCCAGCAGTCACCACAGGGTTGGAGGCTACACCTTC. Protein product: CASSHHRVGGYTF.

Many counts were recorded for this clonotype. The chain couples TRBV4-3 to TRBJ2-2; D is perhaps TRBD2 (6 bases). The germline CDR1 and CDR2 sequences are LGHNA and YSLEER. The length of the CDR3 is 17 residues. V was trimmed by 0 bases and J by 7 bases, leaving 18 bases between them. The CDR3 DNA follows: TGCGCCAGCAGCCAAGATAGAGGAGGAGGGTCCGTCGGGGAGCTGTTTTTT. This codes for CASSQDRGGGSVGELFF.

This clonotype appeared many times. The chain couples TRBV7-2 to TRBJ2-5; D remains ambiguous. The CDR3 contains 15 residues. Germline V lookup: CDR1 SGHTA, CDR2 FQGNSA. Trimming took off 6 bases at V and 4 bases at J, with 18 bases between the two ends. For the CDR3, the DNA is TGTGCCAGCAGAAAAATCGTAGCCCGTGGAGAGACCCAGTACTTC. Protein sequence: CASRKIVARGETQYF.

This clonotype was picked up many times. V and J are TRBV19 and TRBJ1-2; 10 nucleotides match TRBD1. In germline, CDR1 is LNHDA, CDR2 SQIVND (reference sequence). Trimming cost V 4 bases and J 7 bases; bases outside gene matches: 6. The CDR3 covers 14 residues. The CDR3 sequence: CASSTRQGAGGYTF. CDR3 bases: TGTGCCAGTAGTACACGACAGGGGGCCGGTGGCTACACCTTC. The whole variable domain, filled in from reference TRBV19 and TRBJ1-2, reads DGGITQSPKYLFRKEGQNVTLSCEQNLNHDAMYWYRQDPGQGLRLIYYSQIVNDFQKGDIAEGYSVSREKKESFPLTVTSAQKNPTAFYLCASSTRQGAGGYTFGSGTRLTVV.

This clonotype was picked up many times. The rearrangement links TRBV14 to TRBJ2-1, with 13 bases lining up with TRBD2. Germline values: CDR1 SGHDN, CDR2 FVKESK. V lost 8 bases and J lost 5; bases outside the gene matches: 24. The CDR3 is 21 residues long. CDR3 in amino acids: CASGGRGRPGTSGIWNNEQFF. CDR3 DNA: TGTGCCAGCGGGGGCAGGGGGCGACCCGGGACTAGCGGGATTTGGAACAATGAGCAGTTCTTC.

This clonotype was seen ten or more times. The chain couples TRBV20-1 to TRBJ2-6; no definite D call. Deletions cut 3 bases from V and 0 bases from J, with 6 bases between. The CDR3 is 14 residues long. Germline V CDR1 and CDR2: DFQATT, SNEGSKA (reference sequence). CDR3 sequence (DNA): TGCAGTGCTAGTTGGAGCTCTGGGGCCAACGTCCTGACTTTC. Amino acid sequence: CSASWSSGANVLTF.